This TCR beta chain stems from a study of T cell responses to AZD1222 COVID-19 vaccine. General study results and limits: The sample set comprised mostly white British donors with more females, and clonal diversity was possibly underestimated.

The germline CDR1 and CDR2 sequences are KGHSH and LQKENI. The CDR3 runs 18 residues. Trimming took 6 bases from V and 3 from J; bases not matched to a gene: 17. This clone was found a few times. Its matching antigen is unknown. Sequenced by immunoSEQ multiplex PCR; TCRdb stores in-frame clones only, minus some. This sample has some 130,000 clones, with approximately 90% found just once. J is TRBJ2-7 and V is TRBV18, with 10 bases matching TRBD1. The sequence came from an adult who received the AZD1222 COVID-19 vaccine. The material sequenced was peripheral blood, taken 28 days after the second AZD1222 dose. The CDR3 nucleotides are TGTGCCAGCTCTGAGACAGGGGGCGTTATGCGGTTAAGCTACGAGCAGTACTTC. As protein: CASSETGGVMRLSYEQYF. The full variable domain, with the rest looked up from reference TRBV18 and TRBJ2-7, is NAGVMQNPRHLVRRRGQEARLRCSPMKGHSHVYWYRQLPEEGLKFMVYLQKENIIDESGMPKERFSAEFPKEGPSILRIQQVVRGDSAAYFCASSETGGVMRLSYEQYFGPGTRLTVT.